These T cell receptor beta chains were read from a single sample in a study of blood T cell repertoires in COVID-19. Data came from immunoSEQ multiplex PCR; TCRdb stores just in-frame clones and leaves some out. The profile shows around 380,000 clones, 81% of them singletons. The specimen sequenced was peripheral blood. The receptors here all came from a human donor with acute or convalescent COVID-19. The donor label of this sample is uncertain. Each CDR3 is given with its conserved first and last residue. D genes are given only for firm matches. Some rows have no size entry. The others give once, few or many, or a class for an expanded clone.

CDR3 DNA	CDR3 protein	J gene	V gene	D gene	clone size
TGTGCCTGGAGTGTACGGGGAGCCCAGTACTTC	CAWSVRGAQYF	TRBJ2-5	TRBV30	-	-
TGTGCCAGCAGCTTAGTAAGAACAGGGCATTCTGGCTACACCTTC	CASSLVRTGHSGYTF	TRBJ1-2	TRBV7-8	-	-
TGTGCCAGCAGTGAAGGGCGACTACCCCCTCGGGAGCAGTTCTTC	CASSEGRLPPREQFF	TRBJ2-1	TRBV6-1	-	-
TGTGCCAGCAGCTTAAGTGGGGCAGGGGCTAACTATGGCTACACCTTC	CASSLSGAGANYGYTF	TRBJ1-2	TRBV7-2	-	once
TGTGCCAGCAGCGTAGGACAGGGAGTCAACAATGAGCAGTTCTTC	CASSVGQGVNNEQFF	TRBJ2-1	TRBV9	TRBD1	-
TGCGCCAGCAGGGGGACTAGCGGGATCACAGATACGCAGTATTTT	CASRGTSGITDTQYF	TRBJ2-3	TRBV5-1	TRBD2	-
TGTGCCAGCAGCCGGGCAGCTTTTTCACCCCTCCACTTT	CASSRAAFSPLHF	TRBJ1-6	TRBV16	-	-
TGTGCCAGCAGTAACCAGGTAGGATCCTATGGCTACACCTTC	CASSNQVGSYGYTF	TRBJ1-2	TRBV25-1	-	-
TGTGCCAGCAGCCAATATCTTTCGCGGGGTCAAGAGACCCAGTACTTC	CASSQYLSRGQETQYF	TRBJ2-5	TRBV3-1/TRBV3-2	-	-
TGTGCCAGCAGCTTAACCGGGACTAGCGGGATAACCGGGGAGCTGTTTTTT	CASSLTGTSGITGELFF	TRBJ2-2	TRBV7-9	TRBD2	-
TGTGCCAGCAGCTACTGGGCCTCTGGGGCCAACGTCCTGACTTTC	CASSYWASGANVLTF	TRBJ2-6	TRBV6-5	-	-
TGCAGTGCTAGTCAGGCGGGAGATGGGACAGATACGCAGTATTTT	CSASQAGDGTDTQYF	TRBJ2-3	TRBV20-1	TRBD2	few
TGTGCCAGCAGCCAAGAAAAGCGAAAGGGGGAGCAGTACTTC	CASSQEKRKGEQYF	TRBJ2-7	TRBV3-1/TRBV3-2	-	-
TGCGCCAGCAGCTTGCAAGGACAGGGCACTGAAGCTTTCTTT	CASSLQGQGTEAFF	TRBJ1-1	TRBV5-1	TRBD1	-
TGCGCCAGCAGCCAAGAGAGTCGCGGACTAGCAGATACGCAGTATTTT	CASSQESRGLADTQYF	TRBJ2-3	TRBV4-1	TRBD2	-
TGCGCCAGCAGCTGGCCCCCCCAAGCGGGCAGTAGCTCCTACGAGCAGTACTTC	CASSWPPQAGSSSYEQYF	TRBJ2-7	TRBV5-1	-	-
TGTGCCAGCAGGGAGGAGGACAGGCTAAATGAAAAACTGTTTTTT	CASREEDRLNEKLFF	TRBJ1-4	TRBV28	TRBD1	-
TGTGCCAGCAGCTCTCGGACAGTTGGAAACACCATATATTTT	CASSSRTVGNTIYF	TRBJ1-3	TRBV5-6	-	-
TGTGCCAGATCACCTGCGGGAAACACCGGGGAGCTGTTTTTT	CARSPAGNTGELFF	TRBJ2-2	TRBV18	-	-
TGTGCCAGCAGTTTATGGAAGGGAGGTTCACCCCTCCACTTT	CASSLWKGGSPLHF	TRBJ1-6	TRBV28	-	-
TGTGCCAGCAGCTCCTCCTCCTATTGGAGGGGCGGGGTGAACACTGAAGCTTTCTTT	CASSSSSYWRGGVNTEAFF	TRBJ1-1	TRBV7-8	-	-
TGTGCCAGCAGTTTTTTTGACCCCCGGGCAGATACGCAGTATTTT	CASSFFDPRADTQYF	TRBJ2-3	TRBV28	-	-
TGTGCCAGCAGCCCCCGGACTAGCGGGGGGGCCGGGCAGTTCTTC	CASSPRTSGGAGQFF	TRBJ2-1	TRBV3-1/TRBV3-2	TRBD2	-
TGTGCCAGCAGTGAGACAGGGGGAAACACCATATATTTT	CASSETGGNTIYF	TRBJ1-3	TRBV25-1	TRBD1	-
TGTGCCAGCAGTGAAGGAGCGGGAGGGCCCTCTTATGGCTACGAGCAGTACTTC	CASSEGAGGPSYGYEQYF	TRBJ2-7	TRBV2	TRBD2	-
TGTGCCACCAGCAGCCCTGACAGGGGGCGGACTAACTATGGCTACACCTTC	CATSSPDRGRTNYGYTF	TRBJ1-2	TRBV15	TRBD1	-
TGTGCCAGCAGTTTCCCCCAGGGGACCCGCGCAACTAATGAAAAACTGTTTTTT	CASSFPQGTRATNEKLFF	TRBJ1-4	TRBV28	-	-
TGTGCCACCAGCAGAGATGGGGCGGCCGGGAGAACTGAAGCTTTCTTT	CATSRDGAAGRTEAFF	TRBJ1-1	TRBV15	-	once
TGTGCCAGCAGCTTTGGGGTCGGGGTAAAGACCCAGTACTTC	CASSFGVGVKTQYF	TRBJ2-5	TRBV7-6	-	-
TGTGCCAGCAGTACCACCGGGACTAGCGGGAGGGCCTGGTACTTC	CASSTTGTSGRAWYF	TRBJ2-7	TRBV6-5	TRBD2	-
TGTGCCAGCAGTGAAGGTCAACAGGCCCGGTGGACCCAGCATTTT	CASSEGQQARWTQHF	TRBJ1-5	TRBV6-1	-	-
TGTGCCAGCTCACCATCACAGGGTCTCGACAATGAGCAGTTCTTC	CASSPSQGLDNEQFF	TRBJ2-1	TRBV18	-	-
TGTGCCAGCTTGGGGAGGGCTAGCACAGATACGCAGTATTTT	CASLGRASTDTQYF	TRBJ2-3	TRBV27	TRBD2	-
TGTGCCAGCAGCCAGGGAAATCCTTGGAATTCACCCCTCCACTTT	CASSQGNPWNSPLHF	TRBJ1-6	TRBV25-1	-	-
TGTGCCATCAGTGACTCCGGGGGGTATGAAAAACTGTTTTTT	CAISDSGGYEKLFF	TRBJ1-4	TRBV10-3	-	-
TGCGCCAGCAGCACGGGGACAGTTAATGAGCAGTTCTTC	CASSTGTVNEQFF	TRBJ2-1	TRBV5-1	TRBD1	-
TGTGCCTGGAGCCAGGAGGGAATTCAGCCCCAGCATTTT	CAWSQEGIQPQHF	TRBJ1-5	TRBV30	-	-
TGTGCCATCAGTGAGTCGGCAGGGGCCGGAAACACCATATATTTT	CAISESAGAGNTIYF	TRBJ1-3	TRBV10-3	-	-
TGTGCCAGCAGCCAAGGGACTAGCGGCTTCAAAGGGACCCAGTACTTC	CASSQGTSGFKGTQYF	TRBJ2-5	TRBV3-1/TRBV3-2	TRBD2	-
TGTGCCAGCAGTCGCCCCGGCAGGCCGGGAGGCTACACCTTC	CASSRPGRPGGYTF	TRBJ1-2	TRBV6-2/TRBV6-3	-	-
TGTGCCAGCGCAGACTCTGGGGCCAACGTCCTGACTTTC	CASADSGANVLTF	TRBJ2-6	TRBV18	-	-
TGTGCCAGCAGTTACCCAGAGGGCTCCCCCGGTCGGCCCCAGCATTTT	CASSYPEGSPGRPQHF	TRBJ1-5	TRBV6-6	-	-